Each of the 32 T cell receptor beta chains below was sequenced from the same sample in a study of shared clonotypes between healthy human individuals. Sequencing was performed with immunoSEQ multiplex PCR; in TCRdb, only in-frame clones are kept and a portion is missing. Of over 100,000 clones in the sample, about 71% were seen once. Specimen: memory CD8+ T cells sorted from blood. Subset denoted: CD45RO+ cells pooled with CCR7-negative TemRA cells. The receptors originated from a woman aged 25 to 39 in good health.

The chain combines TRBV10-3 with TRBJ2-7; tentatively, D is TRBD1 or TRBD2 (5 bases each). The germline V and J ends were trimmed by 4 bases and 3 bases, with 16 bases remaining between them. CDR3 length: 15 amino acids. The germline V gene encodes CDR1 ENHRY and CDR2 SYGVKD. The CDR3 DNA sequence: TGTGCCATCAGTGGACAGCCCAGGGCGGGCTACGAGCAGTACTTC. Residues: CAISGQPRAGYEQYF.

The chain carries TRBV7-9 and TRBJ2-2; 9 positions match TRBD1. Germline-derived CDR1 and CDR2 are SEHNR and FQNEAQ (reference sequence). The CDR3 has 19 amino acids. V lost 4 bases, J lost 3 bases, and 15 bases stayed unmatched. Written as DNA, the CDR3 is TGTGCCAGCAGCTCCGCCGGGACAGGGACTATACTGGACACCGGGGAGCTGTTTTTT. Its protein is CASSSAGTGTILDTGELFF. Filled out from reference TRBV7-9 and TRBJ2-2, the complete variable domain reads DTGVSQNPRHKITKRGQNVTFRCDPISEHNRLYWYRQTLGQGPEFLTYFQNEAQLEKSRLLSDRFSAERPKGSFSTLEIQRTEQGDSAMYLCASSSAGTGTILDTGELFFGEGSRLTVL.

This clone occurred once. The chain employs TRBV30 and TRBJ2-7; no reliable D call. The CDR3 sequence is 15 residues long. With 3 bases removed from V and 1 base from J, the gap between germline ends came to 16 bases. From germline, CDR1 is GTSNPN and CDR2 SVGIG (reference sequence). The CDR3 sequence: CAWSPPMRHSYEQYF. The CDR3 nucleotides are TGTGCCTGGAGCCCCCCAATGAGACATTCCTACGAGCAGTACTTC.

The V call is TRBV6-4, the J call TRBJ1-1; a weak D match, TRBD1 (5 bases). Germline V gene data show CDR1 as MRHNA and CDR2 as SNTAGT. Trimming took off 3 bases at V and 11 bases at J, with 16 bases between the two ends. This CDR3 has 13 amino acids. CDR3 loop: CASSEAEEQEAFF. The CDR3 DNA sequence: TGTGCCAGCAGTGAAGCCGAAGAACAGGAGGCTTTCTTT.

The DNA for the CDR3 is TGCGCCAGCAGCTTGGTCTCCACGGGAGGGGTTAGTAGCAATGAGCAGTTCTTC. This encodes CASSLVSTGGVSSNEQFF. The chain combines TRBV5-1 with TRBJ2-1; 8 bases align to TRBD2. Germline V gives CDR1 SGHRS, CDR2 YFSETQ. After removal of 0 bases from V and 6 bases from J, the junction contained 14 bases not matched to a gene. CDR3 length: 18 residues.

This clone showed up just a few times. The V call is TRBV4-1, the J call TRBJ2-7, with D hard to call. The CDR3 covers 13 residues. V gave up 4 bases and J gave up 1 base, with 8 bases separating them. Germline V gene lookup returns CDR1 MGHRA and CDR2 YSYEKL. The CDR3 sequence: CASSLRPSYEQYF. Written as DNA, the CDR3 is TGCGCCAGCAGCCTTCGACCGTCCTACGAGCAGTACTTC.

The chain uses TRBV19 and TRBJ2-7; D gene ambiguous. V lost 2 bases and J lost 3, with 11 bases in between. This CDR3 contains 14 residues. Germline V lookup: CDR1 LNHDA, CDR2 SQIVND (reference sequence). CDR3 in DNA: TGTGCCAGTAGTATATCGGATTCCTTCTACGAGCAGTACTTC. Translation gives CASSISDSFYEQYF. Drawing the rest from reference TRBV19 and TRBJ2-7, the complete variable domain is DGGITQSPKYLFRKEGQNVTLSCEQNLNHDAMYWYRQDPGQGLRLIYYSQIVNDFQKGDIAEGYSVSREKKESFPLTVTSAQKNPTAFYLCASSISDSFYEQYFGPGTRLTVT.

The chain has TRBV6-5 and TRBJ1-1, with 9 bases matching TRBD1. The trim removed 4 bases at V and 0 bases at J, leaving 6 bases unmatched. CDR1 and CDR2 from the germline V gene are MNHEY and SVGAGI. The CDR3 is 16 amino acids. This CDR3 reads CASSCDRGTMNTEAFF. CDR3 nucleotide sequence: TGTGCCAGCAGTTGCGACAGGGGGACGATGAACACTGAAGCTTTCTTT.

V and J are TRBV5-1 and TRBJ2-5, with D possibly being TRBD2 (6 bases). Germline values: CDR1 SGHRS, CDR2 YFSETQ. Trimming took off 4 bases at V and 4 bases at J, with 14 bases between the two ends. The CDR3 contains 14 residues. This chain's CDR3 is CASSHSTSRETQYF. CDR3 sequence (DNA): TGCGCCAGCAGCCACTCGACTAGTCGAGAGACCCAGTACTTC.

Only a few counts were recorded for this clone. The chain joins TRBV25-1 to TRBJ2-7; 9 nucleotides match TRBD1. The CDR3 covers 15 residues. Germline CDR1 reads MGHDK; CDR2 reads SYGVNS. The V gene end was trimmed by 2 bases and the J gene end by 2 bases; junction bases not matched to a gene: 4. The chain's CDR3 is CASSEPGQGPYEQYF. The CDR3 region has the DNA TGTGCCAGCAGTGAACCGGGACAGGGCCCCTACGAGCAGTACTTC.

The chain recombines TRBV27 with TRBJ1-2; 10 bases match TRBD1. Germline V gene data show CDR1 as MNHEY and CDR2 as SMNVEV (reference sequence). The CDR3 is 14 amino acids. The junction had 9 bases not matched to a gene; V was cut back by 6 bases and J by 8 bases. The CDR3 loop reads CASRKTGGAGGYTF. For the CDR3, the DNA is TGTGCCAGCAGGAAGACAGGGGGCGCAGGGGGCTACACCTTC.

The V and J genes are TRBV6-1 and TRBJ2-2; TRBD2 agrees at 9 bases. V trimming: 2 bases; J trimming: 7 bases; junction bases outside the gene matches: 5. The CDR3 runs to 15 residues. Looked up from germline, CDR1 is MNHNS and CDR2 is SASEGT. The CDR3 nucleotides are TGTGCCAGCAGTGAATCGGCGGGAGGGGGCGGGGAGCTGTTTTTT. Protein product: CASSESAGGGGELFF.

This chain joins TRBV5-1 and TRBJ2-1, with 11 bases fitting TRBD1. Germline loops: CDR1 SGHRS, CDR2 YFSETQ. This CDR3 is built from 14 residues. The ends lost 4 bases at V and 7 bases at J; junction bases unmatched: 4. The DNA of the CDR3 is TGCGCCAGCAGCCCCGGGACAGGGGGAAATGAGCAGTTCTTC. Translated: CASSPGTGGNEQFF.

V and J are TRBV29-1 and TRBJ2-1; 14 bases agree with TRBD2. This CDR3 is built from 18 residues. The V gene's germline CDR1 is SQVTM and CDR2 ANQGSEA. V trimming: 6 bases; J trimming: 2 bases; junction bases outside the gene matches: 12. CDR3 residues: CSVSGTSGSNPPYNEQFF. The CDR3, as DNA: TGCAGCGTCTCCGGGACTAGCGGGAGCAACCCCCCCTACAATGAGCAGTTCTTC.

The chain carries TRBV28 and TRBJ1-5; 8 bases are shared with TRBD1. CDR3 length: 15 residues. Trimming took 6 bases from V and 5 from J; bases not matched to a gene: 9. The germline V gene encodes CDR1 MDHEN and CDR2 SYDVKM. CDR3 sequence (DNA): TGTGCCAGCAGGCCACTGACAGGGGCCCATCAGCCCCAGCATTTT. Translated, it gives CASRPLTGAHQPQHF.

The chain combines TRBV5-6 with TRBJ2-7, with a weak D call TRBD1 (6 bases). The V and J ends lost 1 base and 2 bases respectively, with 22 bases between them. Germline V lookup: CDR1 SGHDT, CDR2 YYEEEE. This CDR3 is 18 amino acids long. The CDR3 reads CASSLHIDSGQNPYEQYF. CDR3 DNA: TGTGCCAGCAGCTTGCATATAGATTCTGGACAGAACCCCTACGAGCAGTACTTC.

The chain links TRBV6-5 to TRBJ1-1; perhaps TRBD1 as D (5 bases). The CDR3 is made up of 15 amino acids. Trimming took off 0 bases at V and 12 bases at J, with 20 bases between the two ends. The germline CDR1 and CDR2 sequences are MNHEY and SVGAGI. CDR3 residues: CASSYSKTGASGTFF. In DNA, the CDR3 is TGTGCCAGCAGTTACTCGAAGACCGGGGCCAGTGGTACTTTCTTT.

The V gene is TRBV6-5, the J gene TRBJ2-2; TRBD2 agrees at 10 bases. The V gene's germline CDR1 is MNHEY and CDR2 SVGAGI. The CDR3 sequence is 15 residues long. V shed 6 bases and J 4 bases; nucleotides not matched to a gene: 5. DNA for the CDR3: TGTGCCAGCAGCCTACTAGCGGGAAGCACCGGGGAGCTGTTTTTT. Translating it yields CASSLLAGSTGELFF.

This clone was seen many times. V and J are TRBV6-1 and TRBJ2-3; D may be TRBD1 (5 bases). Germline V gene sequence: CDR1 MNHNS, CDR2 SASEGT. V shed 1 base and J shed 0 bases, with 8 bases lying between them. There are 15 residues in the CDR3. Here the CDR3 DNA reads TGTGCCAGCAGTGAAGATAGGGGTAGCACAGATACGCAGTATTTT. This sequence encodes CASSEDRGSTDTQYF.

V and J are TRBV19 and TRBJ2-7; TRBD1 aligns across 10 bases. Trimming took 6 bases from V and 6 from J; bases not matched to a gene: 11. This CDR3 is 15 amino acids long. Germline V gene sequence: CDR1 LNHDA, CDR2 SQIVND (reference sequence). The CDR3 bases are TGTGCCAGTAGAGGCCGACAGGGGGCGCTTTCCGAGCAGTACTTC. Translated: CASRGRQGALSEQYF.

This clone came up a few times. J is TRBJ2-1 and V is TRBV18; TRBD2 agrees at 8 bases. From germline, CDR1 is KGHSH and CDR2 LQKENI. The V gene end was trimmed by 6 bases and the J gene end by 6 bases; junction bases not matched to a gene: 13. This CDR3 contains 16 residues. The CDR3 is CASSPMNSGNSNEQFF. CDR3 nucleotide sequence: TGTGCCAGCTCCCCTATGAATAGCGGGAATTCCAATGAGCAGTTCTTC.

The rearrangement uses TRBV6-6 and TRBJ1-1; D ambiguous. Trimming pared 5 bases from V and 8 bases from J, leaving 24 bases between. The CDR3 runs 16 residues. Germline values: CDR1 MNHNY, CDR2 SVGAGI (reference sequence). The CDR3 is CASSPTRMYLSEEAFF. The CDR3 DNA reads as TGTGCCAGCAGTCCCACTCGTATGTACCTGTCGGAGGAAGCTTTCTTT.

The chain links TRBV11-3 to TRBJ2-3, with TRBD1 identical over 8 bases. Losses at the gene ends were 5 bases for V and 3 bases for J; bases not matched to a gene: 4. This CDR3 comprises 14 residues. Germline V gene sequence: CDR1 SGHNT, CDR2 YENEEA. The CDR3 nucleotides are TGTGCCAGCAGCACCGGACAGGGAACAGATACGCAGTATTTT. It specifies CASSTGQGTDTQYF.

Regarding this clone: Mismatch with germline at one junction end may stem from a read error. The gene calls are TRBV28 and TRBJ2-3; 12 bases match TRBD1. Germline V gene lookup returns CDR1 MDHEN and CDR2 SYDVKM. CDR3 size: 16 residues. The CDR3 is CASSLWDRGRGDTQYF. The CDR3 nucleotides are TGTGCCAGCAGTCTATGGGACAGGGGGCGAGGAGATACGCAGTATTTT. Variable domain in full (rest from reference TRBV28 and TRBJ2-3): DVKVTQSSRYLVKRTGEKVFLECVQDMDHENMFWYRQDPGLGLRLIYFSYDVKMKEKGDIPEGYSVSREKKERFSLILESASTNQTSMYLCASSLWDRGRGDTQYFGPGTRLTVL.

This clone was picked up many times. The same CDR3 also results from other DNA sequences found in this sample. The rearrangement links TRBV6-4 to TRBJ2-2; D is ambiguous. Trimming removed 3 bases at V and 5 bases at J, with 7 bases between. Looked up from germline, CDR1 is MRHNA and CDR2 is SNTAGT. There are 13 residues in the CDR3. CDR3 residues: CASSEAGTGELFF. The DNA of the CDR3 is TGTGCCAGCAGTGAGGCAGGAACCGGGGAGCTGTTTTTT.

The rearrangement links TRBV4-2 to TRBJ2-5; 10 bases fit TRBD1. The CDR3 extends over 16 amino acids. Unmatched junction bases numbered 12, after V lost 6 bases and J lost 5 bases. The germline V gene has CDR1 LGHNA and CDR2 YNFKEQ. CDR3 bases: TGTGCCAGCAGTCTCCGGGACAGGGGCCCAGGGGAGACCCAGTACTTC. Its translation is CASSLRDRGPGETQYF.

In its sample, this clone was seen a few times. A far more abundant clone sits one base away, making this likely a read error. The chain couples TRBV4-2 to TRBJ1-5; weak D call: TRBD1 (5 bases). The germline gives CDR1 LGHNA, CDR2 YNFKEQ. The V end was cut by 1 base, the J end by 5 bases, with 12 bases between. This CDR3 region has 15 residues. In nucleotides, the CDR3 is TGTGCCAGCAGCCAAGCGGGGGGGAACTATCAGCCCCAGCATTTT. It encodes CASSQAGGNYQPQHF.

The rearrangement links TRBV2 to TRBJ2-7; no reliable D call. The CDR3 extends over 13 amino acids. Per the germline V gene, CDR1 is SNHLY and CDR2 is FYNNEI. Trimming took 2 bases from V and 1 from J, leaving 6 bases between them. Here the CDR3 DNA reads TGTGCCAGCAGTGAAATGGTTTCCTACGAGCAGTACTTC. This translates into CASSEMVSYEQYF.

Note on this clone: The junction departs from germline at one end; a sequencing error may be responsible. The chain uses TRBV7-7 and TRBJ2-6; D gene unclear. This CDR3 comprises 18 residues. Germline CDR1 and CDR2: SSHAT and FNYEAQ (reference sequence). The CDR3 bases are TGTGCCAGCAGCCCTACCTCTAATGCCACAAAGTCGGGCCAACGTCCTGACTTC. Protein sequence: CASSPTSNATKSGQRPDF.

As DNA, the CDR3 is TGTGCCAGCAGACCTATAGGCGCGGTGCCCCAAGAGACCCAGTACTTC. Translating gives CASRPIGAVPQETQYF. The chain has TRBV14 and TRBJ2-5; D is uncertain. This CDR3 comprises 16 residues. CDR1 and CDR2 (germline): SGHDN, FVKESK. With 6 bases removed from V and 1 base from J, the gap between germline ends came to 18 bases.

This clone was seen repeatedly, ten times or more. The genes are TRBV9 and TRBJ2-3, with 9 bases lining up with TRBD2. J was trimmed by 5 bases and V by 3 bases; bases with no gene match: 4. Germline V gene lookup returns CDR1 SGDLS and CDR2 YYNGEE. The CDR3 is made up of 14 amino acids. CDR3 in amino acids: CASSASGKLDTQYF. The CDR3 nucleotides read TGTGCCAGCAGCGCTAGCGGGAAATTAGATACGCAGTATTTT.

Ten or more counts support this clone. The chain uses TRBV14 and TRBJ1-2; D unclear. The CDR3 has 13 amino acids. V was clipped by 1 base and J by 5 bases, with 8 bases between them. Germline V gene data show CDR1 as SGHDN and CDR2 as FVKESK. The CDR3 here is CASSQVGGYGYTF. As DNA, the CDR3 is TGTGCCAGCAGCCAAGTAGGCGGATATGGCTACACCTTC.